This T cell receptor beta chain was identified in a study of shared clonotypes between healthy human individuals. Study as a whole: The cohort had a couple of women and three men, ages 18 to 49.

Repertoires were generated with immunoSEQ multiplex PCR, while TCRdb's copy carries only in-frame clones and drops some. The table shows approximately 2.1 million clones, with 90% to 95% occurring only once. The origin of this receptor is a young man in good health. Some clones in this sample may be carry-over from other donors' samples. The sequenced material came from naive CD4+ T cells from PBMCs. The subset: CD45RA+ positively selected.

CDR3 amino acids: CAGRDGSSDTQYF. CDR3 DNA sequence: TGCGCCGGGAGGGACGGAAGCTCAGATACGCAGTATTTT. The chain joins TRBV5-1 to TRBJ2-3; the match to TRBD2 covers 7 bases. Losses at the gene ends were 10 bases for V and 4 bases for J; bases not matched to a gene: 9. Germline values: CDR1 SGHRS, CDR2 YFSETQ. The CDR3 runs to 13 residues.